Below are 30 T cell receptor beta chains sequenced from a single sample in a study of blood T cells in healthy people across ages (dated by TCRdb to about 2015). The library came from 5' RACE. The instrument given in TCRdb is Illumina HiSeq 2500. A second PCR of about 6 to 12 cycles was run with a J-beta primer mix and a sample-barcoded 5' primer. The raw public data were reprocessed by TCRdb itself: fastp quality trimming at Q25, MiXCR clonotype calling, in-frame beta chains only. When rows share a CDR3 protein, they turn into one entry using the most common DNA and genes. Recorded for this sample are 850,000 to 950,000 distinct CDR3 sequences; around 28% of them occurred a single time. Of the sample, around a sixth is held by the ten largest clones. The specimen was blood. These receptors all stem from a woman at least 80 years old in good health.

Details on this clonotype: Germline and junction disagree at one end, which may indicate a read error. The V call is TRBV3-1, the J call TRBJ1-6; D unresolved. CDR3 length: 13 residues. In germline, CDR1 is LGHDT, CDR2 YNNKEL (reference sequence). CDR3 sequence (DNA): TGTGCCGGCAGCCAAGAGAGGAGTTCACCCCTCCACTTT. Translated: CAGSQERSSPLHF.

The CDR3 coding sequence is TGCGCCAGCAGCAGGAGGGACACCGGGGAGCTGTTTTTT. Protein sequence: CASSRRDTGELFF. This chain joins TRBV5-1 and TRBJ2-2; perhaps TRBD2 as D (6 bases). The V end was cut by 4 bases, the J end by 3 bases, with 7 bases between. Germline V gene lookup returns CDR1 SGHRS and CDR2 YFSETQ. This CDR3 contains 13 residues. Drawing the rest from reference TRBV5-1 and TRBJ2-2, the complete variable domain is KAGVTQTPRYLIKTRGQQVTLSCSPISGHRSVSWYQQTPGQGLQFLFEYFSETQRNKGNFPGRFSGRQFSNSRSEMNVSTLELGDSALYLCASSRRDTGELFFGEGSRLTVL.

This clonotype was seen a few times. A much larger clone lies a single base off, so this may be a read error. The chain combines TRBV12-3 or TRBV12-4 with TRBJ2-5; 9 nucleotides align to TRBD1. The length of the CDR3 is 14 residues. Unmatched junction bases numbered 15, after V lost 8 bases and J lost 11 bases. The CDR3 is CASLSGQGMNEQYF. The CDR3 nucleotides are TGTGCCAGCTTATCGGGACAGGGTATGAATGAGCAGTACTTC.

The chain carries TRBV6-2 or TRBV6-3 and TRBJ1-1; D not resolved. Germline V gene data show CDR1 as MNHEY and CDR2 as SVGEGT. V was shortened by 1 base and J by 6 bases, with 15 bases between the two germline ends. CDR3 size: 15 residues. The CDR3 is CASSYFRTAASEAFF. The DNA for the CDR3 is TGTGCCAGCAGTTACTTTCGCACCGCGGCCTCTGAAGCTTTCTTT.

CDR3 sequence reads: CSALPGAGITEAFF. The CDR3 nucleotides are TGCAGTGCCTTACCGGGGGCAGGTATCACTGAAGCTTTCTTT. The chain combines TRBV20-1 with TRBJ1-1; perhaps TRBD1 as D (6 bases). The V end lost 6 bases, the J end lost 4 bases, and 18 bases lay between the germline ends. The CDR3 has 14 residues. Germline CDR1 DFQATT, CDR2 SNEGSKA (reference sequence).

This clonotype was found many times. CDR3 region: CSVAGTASTDTQYF. CDR3 nucleotide sequence: TGCAGCGTTGCTGGGACGGCTAGCACAGATACGCAGTATTTT. The genes are TRBV29-1 and TRBJ2-3; TRBD1 or TRBD2 may be the D gene (5 bases each). Trimming pared 4 bases from V and 0 bases from J, leaving 11 bases between. The CDR3 spans 14 residues. Germline-derived CDR1 and CDR2 are SQVTM and ANQGSEA.

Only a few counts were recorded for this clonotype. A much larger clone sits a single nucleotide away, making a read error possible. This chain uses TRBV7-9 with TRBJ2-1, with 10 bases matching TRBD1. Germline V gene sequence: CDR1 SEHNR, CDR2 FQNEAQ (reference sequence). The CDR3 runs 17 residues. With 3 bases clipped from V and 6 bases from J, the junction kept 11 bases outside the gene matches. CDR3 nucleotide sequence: TGTGCCAGCAGCTTTCTTCGGACAGGGGGAAATTGCAATGAGCAGTTCTTC. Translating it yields CASSFLRTGGNCNEQFF. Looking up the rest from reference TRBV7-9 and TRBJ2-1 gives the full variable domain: DTGVSQNPRHKITKRGQNVTFRCDPISEHNRLYWYRQTLGQGPEFLTYFQNEAQLEKSRLLSDRFSAERPKGSFSTLEIQRTEQGDSAMYLCASSFLRTGGNCNEQFFGPGTRLTVL.

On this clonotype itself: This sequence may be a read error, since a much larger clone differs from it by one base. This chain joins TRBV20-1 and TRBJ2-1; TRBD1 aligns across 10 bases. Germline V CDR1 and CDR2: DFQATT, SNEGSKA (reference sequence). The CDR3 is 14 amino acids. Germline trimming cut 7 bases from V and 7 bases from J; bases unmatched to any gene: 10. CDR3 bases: TGCAGTGTTGGGGGACAGGGGATCCCGAATGAGCAGTTCTTC. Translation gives CSVGGQGIPNEQFF.

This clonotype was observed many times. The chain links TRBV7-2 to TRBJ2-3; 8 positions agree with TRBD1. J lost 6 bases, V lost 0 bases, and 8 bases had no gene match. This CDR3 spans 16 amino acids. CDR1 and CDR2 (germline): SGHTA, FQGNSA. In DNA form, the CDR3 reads TGTGCCAGCAGCTTAGCGGGACAGGTGTTACCCGATACGCAGTATTTT. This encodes CASSLAGQVLPDTQYF.

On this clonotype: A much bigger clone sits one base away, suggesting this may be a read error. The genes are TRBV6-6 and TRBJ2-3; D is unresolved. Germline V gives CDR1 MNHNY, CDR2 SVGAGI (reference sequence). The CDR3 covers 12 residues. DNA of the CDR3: TGTGCCAGCGGTTACGGTGGAGATACGCAGTATTTT. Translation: CASGYGGDTQYF.

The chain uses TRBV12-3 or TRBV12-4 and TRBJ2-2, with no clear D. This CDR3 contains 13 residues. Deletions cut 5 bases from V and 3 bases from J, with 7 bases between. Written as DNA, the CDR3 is TGTGCCAGCAGTCGTGGACACACCGGGGAGCTGTTTTTT. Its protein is CASSRGHTGELFF.

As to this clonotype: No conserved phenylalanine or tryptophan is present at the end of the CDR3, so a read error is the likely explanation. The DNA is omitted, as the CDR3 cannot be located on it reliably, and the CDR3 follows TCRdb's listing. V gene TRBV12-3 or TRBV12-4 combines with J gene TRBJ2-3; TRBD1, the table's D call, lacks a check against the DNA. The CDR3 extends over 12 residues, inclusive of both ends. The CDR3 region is CASGDREDTEYS.

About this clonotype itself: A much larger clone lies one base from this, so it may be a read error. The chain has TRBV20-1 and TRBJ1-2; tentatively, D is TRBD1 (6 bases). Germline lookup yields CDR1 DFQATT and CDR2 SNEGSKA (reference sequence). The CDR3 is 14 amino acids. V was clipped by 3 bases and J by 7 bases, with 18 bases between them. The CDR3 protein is CSASRQGRSAGYTF. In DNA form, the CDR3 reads TGCAGTGCTAGCCGCCAGGGGCGGAGTGCTGGCTACACCTTC.

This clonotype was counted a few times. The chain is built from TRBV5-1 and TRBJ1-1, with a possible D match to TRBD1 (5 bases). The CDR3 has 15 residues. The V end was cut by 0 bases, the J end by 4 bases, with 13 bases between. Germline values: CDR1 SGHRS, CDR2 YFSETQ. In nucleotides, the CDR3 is TGCGCCAGCAGCTTGGAAATGGGGGGACTCACTGAAGCTTTCTTT. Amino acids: CASSLEMGGLTEAFF.

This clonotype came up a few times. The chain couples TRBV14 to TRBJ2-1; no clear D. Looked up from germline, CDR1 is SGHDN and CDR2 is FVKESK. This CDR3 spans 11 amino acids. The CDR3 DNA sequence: TGTGCTACATCCCCTTACAATGAGCAGTTCTTC. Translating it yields CATSPYNEQFF.

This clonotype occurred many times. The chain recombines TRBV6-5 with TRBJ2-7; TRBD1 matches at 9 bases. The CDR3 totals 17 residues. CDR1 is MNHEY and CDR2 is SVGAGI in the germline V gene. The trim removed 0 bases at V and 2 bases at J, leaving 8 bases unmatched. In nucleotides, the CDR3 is TGTGCCAGCAGTTACTCGAGCCGGACAGGGGATACCTACGAGCAGTACTTC. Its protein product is CASSYSSRTGDTYEQYF.

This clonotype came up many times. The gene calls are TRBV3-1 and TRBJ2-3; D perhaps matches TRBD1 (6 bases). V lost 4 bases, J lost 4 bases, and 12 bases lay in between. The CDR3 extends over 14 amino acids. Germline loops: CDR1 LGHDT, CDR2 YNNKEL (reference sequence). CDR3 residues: CASSLRQVADTQYF. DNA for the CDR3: TGTGCCAGCAGCCTGAGACAGGTAGCAGATACGCAGTATTTT.

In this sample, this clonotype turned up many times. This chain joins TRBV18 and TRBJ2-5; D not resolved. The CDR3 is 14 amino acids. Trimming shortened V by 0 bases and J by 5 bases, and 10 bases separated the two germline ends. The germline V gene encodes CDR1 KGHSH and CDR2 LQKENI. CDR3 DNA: TGTGCCAGCTCACCACCGGGCCTATCGGAGACCCAGTACTTC. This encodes CASSPPGLSETQYF.

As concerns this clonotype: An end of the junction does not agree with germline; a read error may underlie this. The CDR3 is CSASRQGRRERFF. The CDR3 coding sequence is TGCAGTGCTAGTCGCCAGGGCAGGCGGGAGCGGTTTTTT. This chain joins TRBV20-1 and TRBJ2-2; 7 bases fit TRBD2. CDR1 DFQATT and CDR2 SNEGSKA come from the germline V gene (reference sequence). The CDR3 length is 13 residues.

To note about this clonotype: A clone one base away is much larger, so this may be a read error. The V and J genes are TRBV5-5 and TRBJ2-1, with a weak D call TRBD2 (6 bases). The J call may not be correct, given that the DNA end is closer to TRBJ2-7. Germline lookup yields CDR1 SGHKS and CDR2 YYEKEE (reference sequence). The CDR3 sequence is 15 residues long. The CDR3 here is CASSSRGTPYNEQYF. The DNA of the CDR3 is TGTGCCAGCAGCTCTCGCGGGACGCCCTACAATGAGCAGTACTTC.

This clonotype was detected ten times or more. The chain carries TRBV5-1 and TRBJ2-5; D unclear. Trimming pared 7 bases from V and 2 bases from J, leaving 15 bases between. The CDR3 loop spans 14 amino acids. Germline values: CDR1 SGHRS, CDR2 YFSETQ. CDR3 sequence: CASGTGLGQETQYF. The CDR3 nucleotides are TGCGCCAGCGGCACGGGTTTAGGTCAAGAGACCCAGTACTTC.

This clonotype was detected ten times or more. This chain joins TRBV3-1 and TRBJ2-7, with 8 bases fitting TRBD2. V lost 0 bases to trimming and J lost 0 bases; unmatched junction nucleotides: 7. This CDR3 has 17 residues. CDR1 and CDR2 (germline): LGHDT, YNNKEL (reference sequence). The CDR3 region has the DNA TGTGCCAGCAGCCAAGATAAGGGCGGGGGGATCTCCTACGAGCAGTACTTC. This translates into CASSQDKGGGISYEQYF.

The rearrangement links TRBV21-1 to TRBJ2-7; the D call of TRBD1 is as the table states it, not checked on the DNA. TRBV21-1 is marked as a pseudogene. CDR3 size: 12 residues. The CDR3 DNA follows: TGTGCCAGCAACGACGACAGGTACGAGCAGTACTTC. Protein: CASNDDRYEQYF.

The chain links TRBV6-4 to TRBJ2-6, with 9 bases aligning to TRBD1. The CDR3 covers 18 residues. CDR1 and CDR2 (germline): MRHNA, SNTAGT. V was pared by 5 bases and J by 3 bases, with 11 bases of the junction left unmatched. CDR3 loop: CASSLAGTGSLGANVLTF. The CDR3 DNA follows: TGTGCCAGCAGTCTAGCCGGGACAGGGTCTCTTGGGGCCAACGTCCTGACTTTC.

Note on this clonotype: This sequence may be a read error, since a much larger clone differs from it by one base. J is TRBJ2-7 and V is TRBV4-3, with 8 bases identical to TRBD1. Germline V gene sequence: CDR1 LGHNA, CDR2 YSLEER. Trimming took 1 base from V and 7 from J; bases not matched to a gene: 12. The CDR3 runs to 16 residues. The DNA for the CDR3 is TGCGCCAGCAGCCAAGGTGACCCAGGGGGCTACAATGAGCAGTACTTC. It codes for CASSQGDPGGYNEQYF.

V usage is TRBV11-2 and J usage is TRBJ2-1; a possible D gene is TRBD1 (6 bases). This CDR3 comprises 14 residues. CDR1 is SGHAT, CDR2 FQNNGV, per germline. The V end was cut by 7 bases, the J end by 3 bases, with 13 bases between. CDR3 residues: CASIGQTHYNEQFF. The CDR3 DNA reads TGTGCCAGCATCGGACAGACTCACTACAATGAGCAGTTCTTC. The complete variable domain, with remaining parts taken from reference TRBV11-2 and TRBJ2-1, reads EAGVAQSPRYKIIEKRQSVAFWCNPISGHATLYWYQQILGQGPKLLIQFQNNGVVDDSQLPKDRFSAERLKGVDSTLKIQPAKLEDSAVYLCASIGQTHYNEQFFGPGTRLTVL.

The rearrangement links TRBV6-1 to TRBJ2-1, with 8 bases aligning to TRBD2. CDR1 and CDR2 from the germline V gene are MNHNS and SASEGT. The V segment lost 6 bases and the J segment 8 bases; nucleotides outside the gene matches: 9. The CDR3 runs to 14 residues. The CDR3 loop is CASREPGLVDEQFF. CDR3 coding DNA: TGTGCCAGCAGAGAACCGGGACTAGTGGATGAGCAGTTCTTC.

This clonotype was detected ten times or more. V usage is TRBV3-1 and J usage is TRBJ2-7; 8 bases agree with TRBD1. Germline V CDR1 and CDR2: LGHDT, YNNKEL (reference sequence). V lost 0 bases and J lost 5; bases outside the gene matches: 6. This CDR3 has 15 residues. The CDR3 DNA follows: TGTGCCAGCAGCCAAGATCCGCAGGGGGCAAACGAGCAGTACTTC. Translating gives CASSQDPQGANEQYF.

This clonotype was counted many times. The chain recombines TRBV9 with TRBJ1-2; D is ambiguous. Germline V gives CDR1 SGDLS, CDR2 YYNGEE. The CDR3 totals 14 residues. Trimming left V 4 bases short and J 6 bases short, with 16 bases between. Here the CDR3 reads CASSPSSQKDGYTF. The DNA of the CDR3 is TGTGCCAGCAGCCCCTCCTCTCAGAAGGATGGCTACACCTTC.

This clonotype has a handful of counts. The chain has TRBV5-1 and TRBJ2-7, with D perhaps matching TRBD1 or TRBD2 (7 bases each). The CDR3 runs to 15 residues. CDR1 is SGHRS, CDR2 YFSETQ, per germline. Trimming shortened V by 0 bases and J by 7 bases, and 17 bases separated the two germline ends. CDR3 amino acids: CASSLAGGRGNEQYF. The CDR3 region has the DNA TGCGCCAGCAGCTTGGCGGGGGGCAGGGGGAATGAGCAGTACTTC.